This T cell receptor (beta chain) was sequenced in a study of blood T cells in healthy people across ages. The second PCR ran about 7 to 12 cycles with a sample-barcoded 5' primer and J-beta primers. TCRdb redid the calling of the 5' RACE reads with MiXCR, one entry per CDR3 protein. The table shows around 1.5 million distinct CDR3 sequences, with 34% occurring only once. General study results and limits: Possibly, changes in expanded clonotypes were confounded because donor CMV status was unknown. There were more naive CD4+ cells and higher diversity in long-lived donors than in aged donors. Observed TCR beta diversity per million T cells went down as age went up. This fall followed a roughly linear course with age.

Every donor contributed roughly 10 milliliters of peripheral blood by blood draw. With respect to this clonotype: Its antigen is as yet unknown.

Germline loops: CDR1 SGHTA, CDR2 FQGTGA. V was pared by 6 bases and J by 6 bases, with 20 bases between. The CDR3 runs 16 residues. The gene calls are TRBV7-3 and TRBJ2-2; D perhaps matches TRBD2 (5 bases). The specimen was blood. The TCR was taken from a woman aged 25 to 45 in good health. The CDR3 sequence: CASSRTPGSSSGELFF. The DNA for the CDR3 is TGTGCCAGCAGTCGAACCCCGGGATCCTCCTCCGGGGAGCTGTTTTTT.